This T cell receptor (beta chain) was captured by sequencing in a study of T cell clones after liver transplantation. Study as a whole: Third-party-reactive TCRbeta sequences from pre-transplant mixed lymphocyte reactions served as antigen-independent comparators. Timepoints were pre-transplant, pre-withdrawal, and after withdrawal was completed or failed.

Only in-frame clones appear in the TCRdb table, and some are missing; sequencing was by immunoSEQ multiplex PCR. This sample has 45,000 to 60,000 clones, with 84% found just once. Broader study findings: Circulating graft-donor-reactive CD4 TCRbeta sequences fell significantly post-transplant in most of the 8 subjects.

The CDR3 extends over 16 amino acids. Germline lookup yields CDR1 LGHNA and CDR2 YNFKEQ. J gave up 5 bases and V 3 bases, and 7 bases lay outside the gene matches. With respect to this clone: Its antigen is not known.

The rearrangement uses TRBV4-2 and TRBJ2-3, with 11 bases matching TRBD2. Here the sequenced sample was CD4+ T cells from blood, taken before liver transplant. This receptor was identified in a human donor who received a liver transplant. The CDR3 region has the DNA TGTGCCAGCAGCCAGAACCCTGGACTAGCGGGAGATACGCAGTATTTT. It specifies CASSQNPGLAGDTQYF.